The 9 T cell receptor beta chains listed next were all sequenced from one sample in a study of graft-versus-host responses after intestinal transplantation. For these TCRs, the target antigens are not known. Assay used: immunoSEQ multiplex PCR; TCRdb lists only in-frame clones, some missing. Among more than 65,000 clones listed, around 95% were seen once. The sample consisted of unstimulated CD8+ T cells sorted from spleen or lymph node cells, taken before intestinal transplant. The source of these receptors is a human donor who received an intestinal transplant.

A few counts support this clone. The rearrangement uses TRBV7-2 and TRBJ1-3, with D unresolved. This CDR3 comprises 13 residues. V was trimmed by 3 bases and J by 8 bases, leaving 11 bases between them. Germline assignment: CDR1 SGHTA and CDR2 FQGNSA. The DNA of the CDR3 is TGTGCCAGCAGCTTCCTTCACGGGGACACCATATATTTT. The encoded protein is CASSFLHGDTIYF. The full variable domain, rest sourced from reference TRBV7-2 and TRBJ1-3, is GAGVSQSPSNKVTEKGKDVELRCDPISGHTALYWYRQSLGQGLEFLIYFQGNSAPDKSGLPSDRFSAERTGGSVSTLTIQRTQQEDSAVYLCASSFLHGDTIYFGEGSWLTVV.

The V and J genes are TRBV5-1 and TRBJ2-3; TRBD2 might be the D (6 bases). Germline V gene sequence: CDR1 SGHRS, CDR2 YFSETQ. The CDR3 spans 12 residues. V was cut by 7 bases and J by 0 bases, with 6 bases left in between. CDR3 sequence: CASGTSTDTQYF. The CDR3 nucleotides are TGCGCCAGCGGGACTAGCACAGATACGCAGTATTTT.

This rearrangement joins TRBV27 to TRBJ2-7; D perhaps matches TRBD1 (5 bases). V lost 0 bases and J 3 bases, leaving 18 bases between the germline ends. There are 17 residues in the CDR3. From germline, CDR1 is MNHEY and CDR2 SMNVEV (reference sequence). CDR3 protein: CASSLSSARDRSYEQYF. The CDR3 coding sequence is TGTGCCAGCAGTTTATCTTCCGCGCGAGACAGAAGCTACGAGCAGTACTTC.

The rearrangement links TRBV10-2 to TRBJ1-1, with D tentatively TRBD1 (6 bases). The CDR3 extends over 14 amino acids. Trimming stripped 5 bases from V and 4 bases from J, with 14 bases between. Germline CDR1 WSHSY, CDR2 SAAADI. The CDR3: CASSFSDRFTEAFF. The CDR3 DNA reads as TGCGCCAGCAGTTTTTCCGACAGGTTCACTGAAGCTTTCTTT.

The chain has TRBV9 and TRBJ2-3, with 8 bases matching TRBD2. The CDR3 sequence is 14 residues long. J lost 6 bases, V lost 0 bases, and 3 bases had no gene match. Germline V CDR1 and CDR2: SGDLS, YYNGEE. CDR3 in DNA: TGTGCCAGCAGCGTAGTAGCGGGAACCGATACGCAGTATTTT. It specifies CASSVVAGTDTQYF.

This sequence joins TRBV13 and TRBJ1-1; D is perhaps TRBD1 (5 bases). Germline V gene lookup returns CDR1 PRHDT and CDR2 FYEKMQ (reference sequence). Between the trimmed V and J ends, which lost 4 bases and 1 base, there was a span of 10 bases. This CDR3 is 14 amino acids long. The chain's CDR3 is CASSSGGANTEAFF. CDR3 sequence (DNA): TGTGCCAGCAGCTCGGGTGGGGCGAACACTGAAGCTTTCTTT.

This clone was seen a single time. The junction departs from germline at one end; a sequencing error may be responsible. The genes are TRBV7-9 and TRBJ2-7; perhaps TRBD1 as D (6 bases). Germline-derived CDR1 and CDR2 are SEHNR and FQNEAQ (reference sequence). The CDR3 runs 13 residues. CDR3 sequence: CAGSPGVGYEQYF. In DNA, the CDR3 is TGTGCCGGCAGCCCAGGGGTGGGGTACGAGCAGTACTTC.

This chain uses TRBV5-1 with TRBJ2-5, with D unresolved. Trimming took off 4 bases at V and 5 bases at J, with 15 bases between the two ends. The CDR3 runs to 14 residues. Germline assignment: CDR1 SGHRS and CDR2 YFSETQ. The chain's CDR3 is CASSPLTRSETQYF. The CDR3 bases are TGCGCCAGCAGCCCCCTGACGAGATCGGAGACCCAGTACTTC. Full variable domain (outside the CDR3, taken from reference TRBV5-1 and TRBJ2-5): KAGVTQTPRYLIKTRGQQVTLSCSPISGHRSVSWYQQTPGQGLQFLFEYFSETQRNKGNFPGRFSGRQFSNSRSEMNVSTLELGDSALYLCASSPLTRSETQYFGPGTRLLVL.

The genes are TRBV7-9 and TRBJ2-2; TRBD2 aligns across 9 bases. Trimming at V came to 7 bases and at J to 0 bases, leaving 12 bases not matched to a gene. Germline values: CDR1 SEHNR, CDR2 FQNEAQ (reference sequence). This CDR3 contains 18 residues. The CDR3 DNA sequence: TGTGCCAGCACCACTTGGGCGGGAGGGATCGCGAACACCGGGGAGCTGTTTTTT. Its translation is CASTTWAGGIANTGELFF.